This TCR beta chain was documented in a study of tumor-infiltrating lymphocytes in primary liver carcinoma. Overall study: Stage T1-T3 N0M0 tumors spanned about 4.2 to 11 cm.

This clonotype was counted a few times. Germline DNA was also extracted, with blood RNA taken from unsorted whole blood. Total RNA (around 510 ng) served as template for TCR beta cDNA synthesis primed by a constant-region primer. Modified slightly, ARM-PCR produced TCR beta libraries over three nested multiplex PCR rounds. Running roughly 10 cycles apiece, the first two PCR rounds relied on TRBV1-TRBV30 forward primers together with a C-beta reverse primer. Each CDR3 protein is one row after TCRdb ran MiXCR on the multiplex PCR reads. This sample has 300,000 to 350,000 distinct CDR3 sequences; around 60% occur once, and the top ten carry 5% to 6.5%. Germline CDR1 MDHEN, CDR2 SYDVKM. The CDR3 is 16 amino acids. Trimming took off 3 bases at V and 4 bases at J, with 18 bases between the two ends.

Sequencing used peripheral blood. The TCR comes from a man aged 35-49 years with primary liver carcinoma and hepatitis B virus infection. J is TRBJ2-5 and V is TRBV28; D assignment may be TRBD1 or TRBD2 (6 bases each). In nucleotides, the CDR3 is TGTGCCAGCAGTTTGACAACAGGGACCGGGAGAGAGACCCAGTACTTC. Translating gives CASSLTTGTGRETQYF.